These 24 T cell receptor beta chains share one sample of origin, sequenced in a study of shared clonotypes between healthy human individuals. Produced via immunoSEQ multiplex PCR; TCRdb's table is partial and in-frame only. The sample carries nearly 1,000,000 clones, around 80% recorded once. Sequenced material: memory CD4+ T cells sorted from blood. The sample's subset: CD45RA-negative fraction. The receptor set was obtained from a man in his late teens or twenties in good health.

The chain links TRBV5-8 to TRBJ1-6; no clear D. V shed 1 base and J shed 0 bases, with 11 bases lying between them. Germline loops: CDR1 SGHTS, CDR2 YDEGEE. The CDR3 runs to 17 residues. The CDR3 is CASSLYPSSSYNSPLHF. The CDR3 nucleotides read TGTGCCAGCAGCTTGTATCCGTCCAGCTCCTATAATTCACCCCTCCACTTT.

CDR3 in amino acids: CASSAQGSRSYNEQFF. CDR3 in DNA: TGTGCCAGTAGTGCACAGGGGTCGCGGTCCTACAATGAGCAGTTCTTC. This chain joins TRBV19 and TRBJ2-1; 7 bases line up with TRBD1. The CDR3 is 16 residues long. Trimming at V came to 5 bases and at J to 1 base, leaving 8 bases not matched to a gene. CDR1 is LNHDA and CDR2 is SQIVND in the germline V gene (reference sequence).

The chain recombines TRBV7-8 with TRBJ2-1; D is perhaps TRBD2 (6 bases). The CDR3 sequence is 16 residues long. CDR1 is SGHVS, CDR2 FQNEAQ, per germline. Trimming cost V 5 bases and J 1 base, with 15 bases left between them. The CDR3 nucleotides read TGTGCCAGCAGCCCTATAGCGGACGCGTCCTACAATGAGCAGTTCTTC. It specifies CASSPIADASYNEQFF. The complete variable domain, with remaining parts taken from reference TRBV7-8 and TRBJ2-1, reads GAGVSQSPRYKVAKRGQDVALRCDPISGHVSLFWYQQALGQGPEFLTYFQNEAQLDKSGLPSDRFFAERPEGSVSTLKIQRTQQEDSAVYLCASSPIADASYNEQFFGPGTRLTVL.

A word on this clone: Other DNA sequences of this sample code for an identical CDR3. CDR3 region: CASRSQGAKNIQYF. The CDR3 DNA is TGTGCCAGTCGATCACAGGGGGCCAAAAACATTCAGTACTTC. The J gene is TRBJ2-4, the V gene TRBV5-4; TRBD1 matches at 7 bases. V gave up 8 bases and J gave up 1 base; unmatched junction bases: 6. In germline, CDR1 is SGHNT, CDR2 YYREEE (reference sequence). CDR3 size: 14 residues.

The chain links TRBV7-9 to TRBJ1-6, with D possibly being TRBD1 (6 bases). Trimming cost V 1 base and J 14 bases, with 6 bases left between them. This CDR3 contains 11 residues. The germline CDR1 and CDR2 sequences are SEHNR and FQNEAQ (reference sequence). The CDR3 reads CASSLGTALHF. CDR3 DNA sequence: TGTGCCAGCAGCTTAGGGACAGCCCTCCACTTT.

The chain is built from TRBV5-5 and TRBJ1-1; possible D gene TRBD1, 5 bases. Trimming took 4 bases from V and 1 from J, leaving 14 bases between them. The germline V gene encodes CDR1 SGHKS and CDR2 YYEKEE (reference sequence). The CDR3 has 15 amino acids. For the CDR3, the DNA is TGTGCCAGCAGCCCCGGGGGGTCCTGGAACACTGAAGCTTTCTTT. Amino acids: CASSPGGSWNTEAFF.

This clone came up a few times. This chain joins TRBV2 and TRBJ1-6; possible D gene TRBD1, 5 bases. The germline CDR1 and CDR2 sequences are SNHLY and FYNNEI. V was trimmed by 2 bases and J by 10 bases, leaving 15 bases between them. The CDR3 consists of 15 residues. The CDR3 nucleotides are TGTGCCAGCAGTGAACGTGGCCAGGGTAACTCACCCCTCCACTTT. This sequence encodes CASSERGQGNSPLHF.

This chain connects TRBV5-4 to TRBJ2-4, with D perhaps matching TRBD1 (6 bases). The ends were cut back, 4 bases at V and 1 base at J, with 18 bases in the middle. Germline assignment: CDR1 SGHNT and CDR2 YYREEE (reference sequence). This CDR3 comprises 17 residues. In nucleotides, the CDR3 is TGTGCCAGCAGCGCAACACAGGGAAAAATTGCCAAAAACATTCAGTACTTC. It is translated as CASSATQGKIAKNIQYF.

J is TRBJ1-2 and V is TRBV29-1, with unresolved D. Germline CDR1 reads SQVTM; CDR2 reads ANQGSEA. Between the trimmed V and J ends, which lost 3 bases and 4 bases, there was a span of 15 bases. The CDR3 covers 14 residues. The CDR3 coding sequence is TGCAGCGTTGAGCTGATGAGAACTTCCTATGGCTACACCTTC. Translation gives CSVELMRTSYGYTF.

CDR3 bases: TGTGCCAGCAGCAACGTCCCAGGCAGCCACGGGGAGCTGTTTTTT. This translates into CASSNVPGSHGELFF. The genes are TRBV11-2 and TRBJ2-2; D remains unclear. Germline assignment: CDR1 SGHAT and CDR2 FQNNGV. The CDR3 totals 15 residues. The germline V and J ends were trimmed by 5 bases and 7 bases, with 17 bases remaining between them. Variable domain in full (rest from reference TRBV11-2 and TRBJ2-2): EAGVAQSPRYKIIEKRQSVAFWCNPISGHATLYWYQQILGQGPKLLIQFQNNGVVDDSQLPKDRFSAERLKGVDSTLKIQPAKLEDSAVYLCASSNVPGSHGELFFGEGSRLTVL.

The chain employs TRBV6-6 and TRBJ1-5; 9 bases line up with TRBD1. The length of the CDR3 is 16 residues. Germline V gives CDR1 MNHNY, CDR2 SVGAGI (reference sequence). Trimming cost V 4 bases and J 7 bases; bases outside gene matches: 11. The CDR3 DNA is TGTGCCAGCAGTTCCCAATCGGCGACAGGGGGACAGCCCCAGCATTTT. Protein product: CASSSQSATGGQPQHF.

V gene TRBV2 combines with J gene TRBJ1-2, with D perhaps matching TRBD1 (5 bases). Deletions cut 3 bases from V and 7 bases from J, with 9 bases between. The CDR3 has 12 residues. Germline loops: CDR1 SNHLY, CDR2 FYNNEI. The DNA of the CDR3 is TGTGCCAGCAGTGATTTAGGGGTTGGCTACACCTTC. This sequence encodes CASSDLGVGYTF.

The CDR3: CASSLGVSRGNTIYF. CDR3 nucleotides: TGTGCCAGCAGCTTAGGTGTTAGTCGTGGAAACACCATATATTTT. The V call is TRBV11-2, the J call TRBJ1-3; D unresolved. Trimming pared 1 base from V and 3 bases from J, leaving 10 bases between. This CDR3 has 15 residues. The germline gives CDR1 SGHAT, CDR2 FQNNGV.

The chain links TRBV12-5 to TRBJ2-7; 9 nucleotides line up with TRBD1. The V segment lost 5 bases and the J segment 3 bases; nucleotides outside the gene matches: 17. This CDR3 comprises 18 residues. Germline assignment: CDR1 LGHNT and CDR2 FRNRAP. The CDR3 coding sequence is TGTGCTAGTGGTCTCCCCCCCCGGACAGGGGCATATAACTACGAGCAGTACTTC. Protein product: CASGLPPRTGAYNYEQYF.

The chain carries TRBV9 and TRBJ2-2; 8 bases line up with TRBD1. Looked up from germline, CDR1 is SGDLS and CDR2 is YYNGEE. Trimming at V came to 2 bases and at J to 5 bases, leaving 11 bases not matched to a gene. The CDR3 spans 17 residues. Written as DNA, the CDR3 is TGTGCCAGCAGCGTCCCCTGGACAGGGAGTATGACCGGGGAGCTGTTTTTT. Its protein is CASSVPWTGSMTGELFF.

The chain has TRBV6-1 and TRBJ1-2; D remains ambiguous. This CDR3 is 13 amino acids long. Germline V lookup: CDR1 MNHNS, CDR2 SASEGT. The V gene lost 2 bases and the J gene lost 8 bases, with 12 bases spanning the gap. CDR3 DNA: TGTGCCAGCAGTGAAAACGCGAGATACGGCTACACCTTC. Amino acids: CASSENARYGYTF.

The V call is TRBV19, the J call TRBJ2-1; D may be TRBD1 or TRBD2 (5 bases each). The CDR3 runs to 12 residues. The V gene's germline CDR1 is LNHDA and CDR2 SQIVND (reference sequence). The V gene lost 8 bases and the J gene lost 6 bases, with 11 bases spanning the gap. The CDR3: CASAGARNEQFF. CDR3 coding DNA: TGTGCCAGTGCCGGGGCTCGCAATGAGCAGTTCTTC.

The rearrangement uses TRBV14 and TRBJ2-7; D call uncertain. The CDR3 sequence is 14 residues long. CDR1 is SGHDN and CDR2 is FVKESK in the germline V gene. The ends were cut back, 5 bases at V and 2 bases at J, with 13 bases in the middle. The CDR3 spells CASSEGPTPYEQYF. The CDR3 DNA is TGTGCCAGCAGCGAAGGTCCGACCCCCTACGAGCAGTACTTC.

The V call is TRBV4-1, the J call TRBJ2-1, with 7 bases matching TRBD2. With V trimmed by 0 bases and J by 4 bases, 9 bases remained unmatched. The length of the CDR3 is 17 residues. Germline lookup yields CDR1 MGHRA and CDR2 YSYEKL. Written as DNA, the CDR3 is TGCGCCAGCAGCCAAGATCTTAGGTCTAGCGGTTACAATGAGCAGTTCTTC. It specifies CASSQDLRSSGYNEQFF.

V and J are TRBV28 and TRBJ2-1; D is undetermined. Germline CDR1 reads MDHEN; CDR2 reads SYDVKM. The CDR3 length is 12 residues. The germline V and J ends were trimmed by 9 bases and 1 base, with 7 bases remaining between them. In DNA, the CDR3 is TGTGCCAGTGAGGCGTCCTACAATGAGCAGTTCTTC. Encoded protein: CASEASYNEQFF.

On this clone itself: The same CDR3 is also encoded by other DNA sequences in this sample. CDR3 sequence reads: CAISELDTQYF. CDR3 DNA: TGTGCCATCAGTGAGCTGGATACGCAGTATTTT. The chain joins TRBV10-3 to TRBJ2-3; no clear D gene. This CDR3 has 11 residues. Germline V gene lookup returns CDR1 ENHRY and CDR2 SYGVKD. Trimming took 2 bases from V and 6 from J, leaving 3 bases between them.

Notes on this clone: This sample includes further DNA sequences coding for the same CDR3. CDR3 bases: TGTGCCAGTAGTATCGGGCAATCCTACGAGCAGTACTTC. Translating it yields CASSIGQSYEQYF. J is TRBJ2-7 and V is TRBV19; no clear D. CDR1 LNHDA and CDR2 SQIVND come from the germline V gene (reference sequence). The CDR3 spans 13 residues. Between the trimmed V and J ends, which lost 3 bases and 1 base, there was a span of 7 bases.

The CDR3 reads CASSDSRGGGTDTQYF. CDR3 DNA sequence: TGCGCCAGCAGTGACTCGCGGGGGGGCGGCACAGATACGCAGTATTTT. The chain carries TRBV10-1 and TRBJ2-3, with 9 bases aligning to TRBD2. With V trimmed by 3 bases and J by 1 base, 5 bases remained unmatched. This CDR3 has 16 residues. Germline V gene data show CDR1 as WNHNN and CDR2 as SYGVQD (reference sequence).

This chain uses TRBV28 with TRBJ1-4, with a possible D match to TRBD1 (5 bases). V lost 5 bases and J lost 3, with 13 bases in between. Germline CDR1 and CDR2: MDHEN and SYDVKM. The CDR3 has 15 residues. The CDR3 nucleotides read TGTGCCAGCAGTCCGGCGGGGGAGGCTAATGAAAAACTGTTTTTT. Translating gives CASSPAGEANEKLFF.